A selection of T cell receptor beta chains follows, all from one sample in a study of cytomegalovirus exposure and HLA in healthy donors. The data were produced by immunoSEQ multiplex PCR, yet TCRdb's version contains in-frame clones alone and is incomplete. The sample includes roughly 160,000 clones, 75% to 90% of them seen just once. Input material: PBMCs. These receptors all come from a male donor in good health and CMV-seronegative. Both conserved end residues are part of each CDR3. The D gene is left open where the match is weak. Size is stated for part of the rows, as once, few or many counts, or as a class when the clone is expanded.

size,V,D,J,DNA,CDR3
.,TRBV5-1,.,TRBJ1-2,TGCGCCAGCAGCTTGAACGGAGACTATGGCTACACCTTC,CASSLNGDYGYTF
.,TRBV10-1,.,TRBJ2-5,TGCGCCAGCAGTGCAGGGGACATGCAGACCCAGTACTTC,CASSAGDMQTQYF
.,TRBV6-5,TRBD1,TRBJ1-3,TGTGCCTCCTCAGGGGGGAACTCTGGAAACACCATATATTTT,CASSGGNSGNTIYF
.,TRBV2,.,TRBJ1-1,TGTGCCAGCAAATGGGGAGTGACTGAAGCTTTCTTT,CASKWGVTEAFF
once,TRBV5-1,TRBD1,TRBJ1-2,TGCGCCAGCAGCACCGGACAGGGAACTAACTATGGCTACACCTTC,CASSTGQGTNYGYTF
.,TRBV5-4,TRBD2,TRBJ2-1,TGTGCCAGCAGCTCCCAGGGCGGGGGGCACTACAATGAGCAGTTCTTC,CASSSQGGGHYNEQFF
.,TRBV2,.,TRBJ2-7,TGTGCCAGCAGTGAGAACAGATCCTACGAGCAGTACTTC,CASSENRSYEQYF
.,TRBV7-2,.,TRBJ2-7,TGTGCCAGCAGCCAGGCAGACGAGCAGTACTTC,CASSQADEQYF
.,TRBV2,TRBD2,TRBJ2-1,TGTGCCAGCAGTGTTTCCCTAGCGGGGGCATTTTACAATGAGCAGTTCTTC,CASSVSLAGAFYNEQFF
.,TRBV6-4,.,TRBJ1-2,TGTGCCAGCAGTGAAGGTCAGGGAATAAACTATGGCTACACCTTC,CASSEGQGINYGYTF
.,TRBV10-2,TRBD2,TRBJ2-1,TGCGCCAGCAGTGAGCACCCTAGCGGGGGCCTTTACAATGAGCAGTTCTTC,CASSEHPSGGLYNEQFF
.,TRBV2,TRBD2,TRBJ2-2,TGTGCCAGCGCTCCAGCGGGGGTACCCGGGGAGCTGTTTTTT,CASAPAGVPGELFF
.,TRBV7-2,.,TRBJ2-7,TGTGCCAGCAGCTCCAACGGCGGGGGCCCCTACGAGCAGTACTTC,CASSSNGGGPYEQYF
.,TRBV19,.,TRBJ1-5,TGTGCCAGTAGTATGCAGGGTGTCAATCAGCCCCAGCATTTT,CASSMQGVNQPQHF
.,TRBV6-1,TRBD1,TRBJ1-6,TGTGCCAGCAGGACAGGGGCAAACAGTAATTCACCCCTCCACTTT,CASRTGANSNSPLHF
.,TRBV5-1,TRBD2,TRBJ2-3,TGCGCCAGCAGCTCCGGACTAGCGGATCTCACAGATACGCAGTATTTT,CASSSGLADLTDTQYF
once,TRBV7-2,.,TRBJ2-1,TGTGCCAGCAGCTTGACAGACCCAGCAGACAATGAGCAGTTCTTC,CASSLTDPADNEQFF
.,TRBV2,.,TRBJ2-5,TGTGCCAGCAGTGGAACGGACCAAGAGACCCAGTACTTC,CASSGTDQETQYF
few,TRBV28,.,TRBJ1-5,TGTGCCAGCAGCCCCCAAGTAGGGACATCCCAGCATTTT,CASSPQVGTSQHF
.,TRBV6-6,TRBD1,TRBJ1-2,TGTGCCAGCAGTCCCGGGACAGCCAGCTATGGCTACACCTTC,CASSPGTASYGYTF
.,TRBV30,.,TRBJ1-2,TGTGCCTGGAGCCAAGCCTCCCATGGCTACACCTTC,CAWSQASHGYTF
once,TRBV5-1,.,TRBJ2-2,TGCGCCAGCAGCCCGGGACATACGAACACCGGGGAGCTGTTTTTT,CASSPGHTNTGELFF
.,TRBV19,TRBD1,TRBJ1-1,TGTGCCAGTAGTATATATGCGACAGGGGGTCGGACTGAAGCTTTCTTT,CASSIYATGGRTEAFF
.,TRBV2,TRBD1,TRBJ2-7,TGTGCCAGCAGTGAGCAGGGGGCGTCCCTCTCCTACGAGCAGTACTTC,CASSEQGASLSYEQYF
.,TRBV14,TRBD1,TRBJ2-7,TGTGCCAGCAGCCCGGGACAGGTCCACGAGCAGTACTTC,CASSPGQVHEQYF
.,TRBV5-6,.,TRBJ2-2,TGTGCCAGCAGCCCCGGGACATCTCACACCGGGGAGCTGTTTTTT,CASSPGTSHTGELFF
.,TRBV19,TRBD2,TRBJ2-3,TGTGCCAGTAGTAGGGGGGGGAGTAGCACAGATACGCAGTATTTT,CASSRGGSSTDTQYF
once,TRBV18,.,TRBJ1-1,TGTGCCAGCTCACCAGGGAGGACTGAAGCTTTCTTT,CASSPGRTEAFF
.,TRBV9,.,TRBJ1-1,TGTGCCAGCAGCGTAGTAGGAGGGGCGTCAAGGTACACTGAAGCTTTCTTT,CASSVVGGASRYTEAFF
.,TRBV5-1,TRBD1,TRBJ1-1,TGCGCCAGCAGCTGGACAGGGGGCGGTATGAACACTGAAGCTTTCTTT,CASSWTGGGMNTEAFF
.,TRBV6-1,.,TRBJ1-2,TGTGCCAGCAGGAACCAGGACAGTGGATTCTATGGCTACACCTTC,CASRNQDSGFYGYTF
.,TRBV5-1,.,TRBJ2-5,TGCGCCAGCAGCTTGTGGAGGGGTGAGACCCAGTACTTC,CASSLWRGETQYF
.,TRBV7-2,TRBD1,TRBJ2-7,TGTGCCAGCAGCCAAAGACAGGGGTCCTCAGCCGAGCAGTACTTC,CASSQRQGSSAEQYF
.,TRBV27,.,TRBJ1-1,TGTGCCAGCAGTCCCAACCGACAGGCCCGTTCGTTCTTT,CASSPNRQARSFF
once,TRBV6-5,.,TRBJ1-3,TGTGCCAGCAGCCCGAGCTCTGGAAACACCATATATTTT,CASSPSSGNTIYF
.,TRBV2,.,TRBJ1-1,TGTGCCAGCACTCCATTGAACATGAACACTGAAGCTTTCTTT,CASTPLNMNTEAFF
.,TRBV6-5,.,TRBJ1-2,TGTGCCAACAGTTATGACAGAAACTATGGCTACACCTTC,CANSYDRNYGYTF
.,TRBV6-5,TRBD2,TRBJ2-1,TGTGCCAGCGGACTAGCGGGGGGGGGTACTGAGCAGTTCTTC,CASGLAGGGTEQFF
once,TRBV19,.,TRBJ1-5,TGTGCCAGTACCATATCCGACATGAGCAATCAGCCCCAGCATTTT,CASTISDMSNQPQHF
.,TRBV10-3,TRBD1,TRBJ1-2,TGTGCCATCAGGGGACAGGGTAAGGACTATGGCTACACCTTC,CAIRGQGKDYGYTF